This T cell receptor (beta chain) was sequenced for a study of beta chain features in type 1 diabetes. Study-level information: Healthy donors, compared against patients, showed similar age, gender and cell yields. Study conclusions and caveats: Moderate but significant shortening of TCRB CDR3s was recorded in all four CD4+ subsets from Type 1 diabetes patients. Possibly, sequencing cDNA over-represented cells that had high TCR expression levels. The question left open here concerned HLA type influencing TCRB rearrangement.

Only a few counts were recorded for this clone. The target antigen is unknown. CDR3 length: 16 amino acids. The V gene's germline CDR1 is LGHNA and CDR2 YSLEER. Trimming pared 1 base from V and 0 bases from J, leaving 13 bases between. The study reverse transcribed the entire isolated RNA, so it sequenced expressed TCRB transcripts. Sequencing was performed with immunoSEQ multiplex PCR; in TCRdb, only in-frame clones are kept and a portion is missing. The sample yields about 140,000 clones, 10% to 15% seen once. Sequenced material: central memory CD4+ T cells from blood. The TCR originated in a man between 18 and 29 years old with type 1 diabetes. The rearrangement links TRBV4-3 to TRBJ2-7, with D perhaps given as TRBD1 or TRBD2 (6 bases each). Here the CDR3 reads CASSQGTGGRSYEQYF. The CDR3 coding sequence is TGCGCCAGCAGCCAAGGGACCGGGGGCCGCTCCTACGAGCAGTACTTC.